This entry features one T cell receptor (beta chain) sequence. What this receptor recognizes is not known. No much larger clone exists at a distance of one base, and base qualities are not known. The record originates from a study of blood T cell repertoires in COVID-19 (dated by TCRdb to 2018 to 2020). With respect to the entire study: The collaborator samples originated in the United States, Italy and Spain and spanned the acute and convalescent phases of COVID-19. Nearly every sample came with metadata listing a de-identified subject ID, COVID-19 status, age in years and sex. Samples came from the ongoing ImmuneRACE study (first 160 participants) plus 1,254 subjects from 6 global collaborators. The prospective study material was composed of cDNA or gDNA derived from T cells, B-cell-depleted T cells, or PBMCs. Where available, HLA class I and class II types were taken from metadata supplied by the sample provider and were not determined by assay-based typing. The repertoires were made available in a free public database intended to serve as a resource for research on the immune response to SARS-CoV-2. The dataset comprised deeply sampled blood TCRbeta repertoires from subjects exposed to, actively infected with, or recovered from COVID-19. Summary of the overall study and its limitations: Clinical and demographic metadata were provided uncurated, with the amount varying by source and participant.

Collaborating institutions collected whole blood in K2EDTA tubes following their own protocols. Collaborator samples were shipped for TCRbeta analysis as frozen whole blood, isolated PBMCs, or DNA extracted from either sample type. TCRbeta CDR3 regions were amplified from genomic DNA using the immunoSEQ Assay, a bias-controlled multiplex PCR. The study's own analysis went as follows. The number of nucleated cells in each sample was estimated from the amplification of reference gene primers within the assay. To quantify the absolute abundance of each unique TCRbeta CDR3 rearrangement, sequence reads were collapsed and filtered. For each sample, productive Simpson clonality was calculated by taking the square root of Simpson's diversity index across productive rearrangements. Here the immuneACCESS table is served through TCRdb, limited to in-frame sequences with V and J called. Missing clones are a known gap in these copies; in checked studies unresolved V genes cover under half, and the rest lacks a known reason. V, J and clone size are taken as reported in that table, and D and trimming were inferred from the DNA itself. This sample lists 130,000 to 150,000 clones; 70% to 85% were detected once. The ten largest account for roughly 6.5% of the sample.

V is clipped by 0 bases and J by 7 bases, and the sequence between their germline boundaries is 16 bases long. Inclusive of the bounding cysteine and phenylalanine, the CDR3 is 15 residues long. Of all the DNA, just the CDR3 is kept, 45 bases in frame from base 1. Via the germline V gene, CDR1 is SGHRS and CDR2 YFSETQ. Sequenced material: peripheral blood. The receptor was isolated from a human donor in a cohort sampled during active COVID-19. The V and J segments used are TRBV5-1 and TRBJ1-2; TRBD1 is possibly the D segment (6 matching bases). The DNA is as follows: TGCGCCAGCAGCTTGGTAGGCAGGGGAAGTGGTGGCTACACCTTC. This yields the protein CASSLVGRGSGGYTF.